These 31 T cell receptor beta chains came from one sample sequenced in a study of blood T cell repertoires in COVID-19. The assay was immunoSEQ multiplex PCR, and TCRdb's table has in-frame clones only and misses some. The data hold 120,000 to 150,000 clones, with roughly 86% observed a single time. The sample taken for sequencing was peripheral blood. Every receptor here comes from a woman between 55 and 75 years old with acute or convalescent COVID-19.

This chain connects TRBV5-5 to TRBJ1-1; D gene uncertain. Deletions cut 4 bases from V and 11 bases from J, with 12 bases between. This CDR3 spans 11 amino acids. Germline assignment: CDR1 SGHKS and CDR2 YYEKEE (reference sequence). As DNA, the CDR3 is TGTGCCAGCAGCGCGACACTGGGCGCTTTCTTT. As protein: CASSATLGAFF.

The V and J genes are TRBV27 and TRBJ1-1; D is perhaps TRBD1 (5 bases). Trimming stripped 3 bases from V and 6 bases from J, with 8 bases between. This CDR3 has 12 amino acids. Germline V lookup: CDR1 MNHEY, CDR2 SMNVEV (reference sequence). The CDR3 nucleotides read TGTGCCAGCAGTTTCATAGGGGCTGAAGCTTTCTTT. Its protein product is CASSFIGAEAFF.

The J gene is TRBJ2-3, the V gene TRBV9, with 12 bases that match TRBD2. This CDR3 contains 21 residues. J was trimmed by 2 bases and V by 3 bases; bases with no gene match: 19. Germline V lookup: CDR1 SGDLS, CDR2 YYNGEE. The CDR3: CASSASGGAYPTLLDTDTQYF. CDR3 bases: TGTGCCAGCAGCGCTAGCGGGGGGGCTTATCCGACACTACTTGACACAGATACGCAGTATTTT.

The chain uses TRBV27 and TRBJ1-2, with D possibly TRBD1 on 5 matching bases. Germline CDR1 is MNHEY and CDR2 is SMNVEV (reference sequence). The CDR3 length is 15 residues. Trimming cost V 1 base and J 3 bases, with 12 bases left between them. CDR3 protein: CASSLYPGGDYGYTF. CDR3 nucleotide sequence: TGTGCCAGCAGTTTATACCCCGGGGGGGACTATGGCTACACCTTC.

The J gene is TRBJ2-1, the V gene TRBV28; D remains ambiguous. Germline V gene data show CDR1 as MDHEN and CDR2 as SYDVKM. This CDR3 contains 11 residues. Trimming pared 8 bases from V and 6 bases from J, leaving 8 bases between. Here the CDR3 reads CASVGLNEQFF. The DNA for the CDR3 is TGTGCCAGCGTTGGGCTCAATGAGCAGTTCTTC.

This chain connects TRBV30 to TRBJ1-6; no clear D. V lost 0 bases and J 0 bases, leaving 9 bases between the germline ends. The CDR3 sequence is 16 residues long. Germline-derived CDR1 and CDR2 are GTSNPN and SVGIG (reference sequence). The CDR3 loop is CAWSVPGSSYNSPLHF. The CDR3 DNA reads TGTGCCTGGAGTGTACCTGGTAGCTCCTATAATTCACCCCTCCACTTT.

This chain connects TRBV4-2 to TRBJ2-7; no definite D call. Germline CDR1 and CDR2: LGHNA and YNFKEQ. V was clipped by 4 bases and J by 2 bases, with 12 bases between them. The CDR3 totals 14 residues. CDR3 region: CASSPTLGTYEQYF. As DNA, the CDR3 is TGTGCCAGCAGCCCGACCTTGGGCACCTACGAGCAGTACTTC.

This clone was picked up one time. The rearrangement uses TRBV25-1 and TRBJ1-3, with a tentative D call TRBD1 (5 bases). Germline CDR1 reads MGHDK; CDR2 reads SYGVNS. The CDR3 covers 16 residues. V was clipped by 2 bases and J by 0 bases, with 11 bases between them. The CDR3 loop reads CASSELGAGSGNTIYF. The CDR3 region has the DNA TGTGCCAGCAGTGAACTTGGGGCAGGCTCTGGAAACACCATATATTTT.

The V gene is TRBV5-8, the J gene TRBJ2-1; 7 nucleotides agree with TRBD2. Germline V gene data show CDR1 as SGHTS and CDR2 as YDEGEE. J was trimmed by 5 bases and V by 4 bases; bases with no gene match: 6. The CDR3 runs to 14 residues. This CDR3 is CASSNGLVHNEQFF. The CDR3 nucleotides are TGTGCCAGCAGCAACGGACTAGTACACAATGAGCAGTTCTTC. The whole variable domain, filled in from reference TRBV5-8 and TRBJ2-1, reads EAGVTQSPTHLIKTRGQQATLRCSPISGHTSVYWYQQALGLGLQFLLWYDEGEERNRGNFPPRFSGRQFPNYSSELNVNALELEDSALYLCASSNGLVHNEQFFGPGTRLTVL.

The V call is TRBV5-6, the J call TRBJ2-7, with a weak D call TRBD2 (5 bases). V gave up 0 bases and J gave up 0 bases, with 10 bases separating them. Germline CDR1 is SGHDT and CDR2 is YYEEEE. CDR3 size: 15 residues. The CDR3 coding sequence is TGTGCCAGCAGCTTGGCCATGCGGGCCTCCTACGAGCAGTACTTC. This encodes CASSLAMRASYEQYF.

V gene TRBV24-1 combines with J gene TRBJ1-6; a weak D match, TRBD1 (5 bases). V lost 3 bases to trimming and J lost 7 bases, with 15 bases between them. The CDR3 sequence is 16 residues long. Germline V gene data show CDR1 as KGHDR and CDR2 as SFDVKD. CDR3 sequence reads: CATSDPRAGPNSPLHF. Written as DNA, the CDR3 is TGTGCCACCAGTGATCCACGGGCGGGGCCGAATTCACCCCTCCACTTT.

This chain connects TRBV7-2 to TRBJ2-2; TRBD2 matches at 11 bases. This CDR3 is built from 19 residues. V lost 3 bases, J lost 5 bases, and 14 bases stayed unmatched. In germline, CDR1 is SGHTA, CDR2 FQGNSA. The CDR3 coding sequence is TGTGCCAGCAGCTTTGAACTACCGACTAGCGGGAAGACAACCGGGGAGCTGTTTTTT. Protein product: CASSFELPTSGKTTGELFF.

The CDR3 protein is CASSLGGRGRGTDTQYF. CDR3 DNA: TGTGCCAGCAGCTTAGGCGGCAGGGGAAGGGGTACAGATACGCAGTATTTT. The V call is TRBV11-2, the J call TRBJ2-3, with D possibly being TRBD1 (6 bases). Germline V CDR1 and CDR2: SGHAT, FQNNGV. CDR3 length: 17 residues. V was pared by 1 base and J by 3 bases, with 17 bases between.

The chain is built from TRBV5-1 and TRBJ1-2; D gene ambiguous. V lost 4 bases and J lost 0, with 7 bases in between. Per germline, CDR1 SGHRS and CDR2 YFSETQ. This CDR3 contains 13 residues. CDR3 sequence (DNA): TGCGCCAGCAGCCCATCCCCTAACTATGGCTACACCTTC. This codes for CASSPSPNYGYTF.

V and J are TRBV28 and TRBJ2-1; possible D gene TRBD2, 6 bases. Germline-derived CDR1 and CDR2 are MDHEN and SYDVKM. V was trimmed by 2 bases and J by 4 bases, leaving 12 bases between them. This CDR3 comprises 15 residues. Written as DNA, the CDR3 is TGTGCCAGCAGTTTAACTCGGGGGAGTTACAATGAGCAGTTCTTC. Its protein product is CASSLTRGSYNEQFF.

V and J are TRBV7-9 and TRBJ1-5; TRBD1 aligns across 7 bases. From germline, CDR1 is SEHNR and CDR2 FQNEAQ (reference sequence). The CDR3 length is 17 residues. Trimming removed 3 bases from V and 3 bases from J; junction bases left unmatched: 11. The CDR3 coding sequence is TGTGCCAGCAGCTTCGGGATAGGGACAGAGCTCAATCAGCCCCAGCATTTT. Encoded protein: CASSFGIGTELNQPQHF.

The chain combines TRBV7-8 with TRBJ2-6; D possibly corresponds to TRBD2 (5 bases). The CDR3 contains 15 residues. Per germline, CDR1 SGHVS and CDR2 FQNEAQ. The germline V and J ends were trimmed by 0 bases and 4 bases, with 7 bases remaining between them. CDR3 sequence (DNA): TGTGCCAGCAGCTTAGCCGGGGAAGGGGCCAACGTCCTGACTTTC. Its protein product is CASSLAGEGANVLTF.

The J gene is TRBJ2-7, the V gene TRBV27; D gene unclear. Germline V CDR1 and CDR2: MNHEY, SMNVEV (reference sequence). V was cut by 9 bases and J by 0 bases, with 9 bases left in between. The CDR3 is 12 residues long. CDR3 region: CASPFPSYEQYF. The CDR3 DNA follows: TGTGCCAGTCCGTTCCCCTCCTACGAGCAGTACTTC.

This clone was counted a few times. The chain combines TRBV6-5 with TRBJ2-3; 9 bases agree with TRBD1. The V and J ends lost 6 bases and 5 bases, in that order; junction bases with no gene match: 6. This CDR3 contains 14 residues. Germline lookup yields CDR1 MNHEY and CDR2 SVGAGI. CDR3 bases: TGTGCCAGCAGCTCCGGGACAGGGAGAGATACGCAGTATTTT. Its protein is CASSSGTGRDTQYF.

As regards this clone: In the same sample, other DNA sequences code for this CDR3. This chain links TRBV7-3 with TRBJ2-1; D might be TRBD2 (5 bases). Germline V gene lookup returns CDR1 SGHTA and CDR2 FQGTGA. This CDR3 comprises 13 residues. V lost 1 base and J 6 bases, leaving 7 bases between the germline ends. Here the CDR3 DNA reads TGTGCCAGCAGCTTAAATCGGGGCAATGAGCAGTTCTTC. Its protein is CASSLNRGNEQFF. Based on the CDR3 plus reference TRBV7-3 and TRBJ2-1, the full variable domain is GAGVSQTPSNKVTEKGKYVELRCDPISGHTALYWYRQSLGQGPEFLIYFQGTGAADDSGLPNDRFFAVRPEGSVSTLKIQRTERGDSAVYLCASSLNRGNEQFFGPGTRLTVL.

This chain joins TRBV7-2 and TRBJ2-1, with 13 bases lining up with TRBD2. V gave up 5 bases and J gave up 7 bases; unmatched junction bases: 5. The V gene's germline CDR1 is SGHTA and CDR2 FQGNSA. The CDR3 sequence is 15 residues long. The CDR3 bases are TGTGCCAGCAGCCGTCCGGGACTAGCGGGGAATGAGCAGTTCTTC. This translates into CASSRPGLAGNEQFF.

V and J are TRBV5-1 and TRBJ1-2; TRBD1 agrees at 7 bases. V lost 1 base, J lost 4 bases, and 16 bases stayed unmatched. CDR3 length: 18 residues. From germline, CDR1 is SGHRS and CDR2 YFSETQ. CDR3 amino acids: CASSLYRQGLSLSYGYTF. The CDR3 DNA sequence: TGCGCCAGCAGCTTGTACCGACAGGGCCTCTCCCTTTCCTATGGCTACACCTTC.

This chain joins TRBV28 and TRBJ2-5, with 10 bases aligning to TRBD2. CDR3 length equals 13 residues. Germline V lookup: CDR1 MDHEN, CDR2 SYDVKM. J was trimmed by 4 bases and V by 10 bases; bases with no gene match: 6. In DNA form, the CDR3 reads TGTGCCACCGCTAGCGGGGGAGGAGAGACCCAGTACTTC. This encodes CATASGGGETQYF. The whole variable domain, remainder taken from reference TRBV28 and TRBJ2-5, is DVKVTQSSRYLVKRTGEKVFLECVQDMDHENMFWYRQDPGLGLRLIYFSYDVKMKEKGDIPEGYSVSREKKERFSLILESASTNQTSMYLCATASGGGETQYFGPGTRLLVL.

For the CDR3, the DNA is TGTGCCAGCAGCCAACAAAGCGGGCCCTACGAGCAGTACTTC. This encodes CASSQQSGPYEQYF. V usage is TRBV4-2 and J usage is TRBJ2-7; D is possibly TRBD2 (6 bases). This CDR3 has 14 amino acids. Trimming took 2 bases from V and 2 from J, leaving 10 bases between them. Germline CDR1 and CDR2: LGHNA and YNFKEQ.

The V call is TRBV7-2, the J call TRBJ2-7, with 7 bases lining up with TRBD1. The CDR3 has 14 amino acids. V was clipped by 5 bases and J by 2 bases; unmatched bases: 6. The V gene's germline CDR1 is SGHTA and CDR2 FQGNSA. CDR3 protein: CASSPQGFPYEQYF. The CDR3 nucleotides are TGTGCCAGCAGCCCACAGGGGTTCCCCTACGAGCAGTACTTC.

The chain employs TRBV21-1 and TRBJ1-2; TRBD1, the table's D call, lacks a check against the DNA. TRBV21-1 is a documented pseudogene. The CDR3 loop spans 18 amino acids. CDR3 sequence (DNA): TGTGCCAGCAGCAAAGATCGACAGGGGTCTCCCACTAACTATGGCTACACCTTC. Amino acids: CASSKDRQGSPTNYGYTF.

This chain joins TRBV4-2 and TRBJ2-7, with TRBD1 matching over 10 bases. The germline gives CDR1 LGHNA, CDR2 YNFKEQ. The CDR3 loop spans 14 amino acids. With 4 bases clipped from V and 2 bases from J, the junction kept 2 bases outside the gene matches. CDR3 sequence: CASSPGQGTYEQYF. CDR3 DNA sequence: TGTGCCAGCAGCCCGGGACAGGGGACCTACGAGCAGTACTTC.

This CDR3 reads CAVKGGWVNTEAFF. The CDR3 bases are TGTGCAGTCAAGGGGGGGTGGGTGAACACTGAAGCTTTCTTT. The chain joins TRBV6-5 to TRBJ1-1; maybe TRBD1 (6 bases). Germline V lookup: CDR1 MNHEY, CDR2 SVGAGI. The CDR3 extends over 14 amino acids.

The rearrangement links TRBV19 to TRBJ1-6, with TRBD1 matching over 9 bases. Unmatched junction bases numbered 0, after V lost 5 bases and J lost 7 bases. CDR1 and CDR2 (germline): LNHDA, SQIVND (reference sequence). CDR3 length equals 13 residues. The CDR3 loop reads CASSDRGNSPLHF. Here the CDR3 DNA reads TGTGCCAGTAGTGACAGGGGGAATTCACCCCTCCACTTT. Full variable domain (rest looked up from reference TRBV19 and TRBJ1-6): DGGITQSPKYLFRKEGQNVTLSCEQNLNHDAMYWYRQDPGQGLRLIYYSQIVNDFQKGDIAEGYSVSREKKESFPLTVTSAQKNPTAFYLCASSDRGNSPLHFGNGTRLTVT.

The chain links TRBV18 to TRBJ2-2, with D tentatively TRBD2 (7 bases). Trimming took off 2 bases at V and 2 bases at J, with 18 bases between the two ends. The CDR3 has 18 residues. Looked up from germline, CDR1 is KGHSH and CDR2 is LQKENI. The CDR3 DNA follows: TGTGCCAGCTCACCATTTTCTCCGGGGGGCCCCAACACCGGGGAGCTGTTTTTT. Translation gives CASSPFSPGGPNTGELFF. Full variable domain (remainder filled in from reference TRBV18 and TRBJ2-2): NAGVMQNPRHLVRRRGQEARLRCSPMKGHSHVYWYRQLPEEGLKFMVYLQKENIIDESGMPKERFSAEFPKEGPSILRIQQVVRGDSAAYFCASSPFSPGGPNTGELFFGEGSRLTVL.

This chain uses TRBV4-1 with TRBJ2-5; 14 nucleotides align to TRBD2. Germline-derived CDR1 and CDR2 are MGHRA and YSYEKL. Losses at the gene ends were 4 bases for V and 5 bases for J; bases not matched to a gene: 9. This CDR3 is 17 amino acids long. CDR3 in amino acids: CASSLRLAGGTMETQYF. DNA for the CDR3: TGCGCCAGCAGCCTCCGACTAGCGGGGGGGACCATGGAGACCCAGTACTTC.